These 2 T cell receptor beta chains were sequenced from one sample in a study of shared clonotypes between healthy human individuals. Positively selected for CCR7, the CD45RO-negative cells used as naive CD8 cells excluded terminally differentiated effector memory CD45RA+ cells. Here immunoSEQ multiplex PCR was the method, and the copy in TCRdb shows in-frame clones only, minus some. The table has roughly 1,800,000 clones, just under 95% seen once. The sequenced material came from naive CD8+ T cells sorted from blood. These receptors all come from a young man in good health.

CDR3 region: CASSPGGDLYYEQYF. The CDR3 coding sequence is TGTGCCAGCTCACCAGGTGGGGACCTCTACTACGAGCAGTACTTC. The rearrangement links TRBV18 to TRBJ2-7; D might be TRBD1 or TRBD2, each matching 5 bases. CDR1 is KGHSH and CDR2 is LQKENI in the germline V gene. Trimming removed 2 bases from V and 3 bases from J, with 14 bases in between. The CDR3 sequence is 15 residues long.

The chain uses TRBV9 and TRBJ1-4; D gene uncertain. The CDR3 extends over 15 amino acids. Deletions cut 0 bases from V and 6 bases from J, with 12 bases between. Germline CDR1 SGDLS, CDR2 YYNGEE. CDR3 loop: CASSVGGVLDEKLFF. The CDR3 region has the DNA TGTGCCAGCAGCGTAGGCGGGGTCTTGGATGAAAAACTGTTTTTT.